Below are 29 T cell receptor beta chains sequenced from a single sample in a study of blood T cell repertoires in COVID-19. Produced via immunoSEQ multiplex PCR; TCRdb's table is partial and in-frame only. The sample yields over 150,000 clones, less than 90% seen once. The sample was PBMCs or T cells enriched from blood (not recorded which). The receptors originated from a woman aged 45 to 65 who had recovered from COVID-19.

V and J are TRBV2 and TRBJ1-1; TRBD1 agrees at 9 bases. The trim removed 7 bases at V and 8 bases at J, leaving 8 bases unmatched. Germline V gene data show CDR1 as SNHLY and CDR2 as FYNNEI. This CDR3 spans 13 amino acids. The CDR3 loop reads CASKRETGGEAFF. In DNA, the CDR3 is TGTGCCAGCAAGAGGGAGACAGGGGGGGAAGCTTTCTTT.

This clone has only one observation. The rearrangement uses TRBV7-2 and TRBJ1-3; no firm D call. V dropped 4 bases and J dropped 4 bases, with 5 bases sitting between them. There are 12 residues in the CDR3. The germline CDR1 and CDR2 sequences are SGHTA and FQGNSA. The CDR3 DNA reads TGTGCCAGCAGCTCCAGGGGAAACACCATATATTTT. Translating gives CASSSRGNTIYF. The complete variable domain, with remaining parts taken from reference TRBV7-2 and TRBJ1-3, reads GAGVSQSPSNKVTEKGKDVELRCDPISGHTALYWYRQSLGQGLEFLIYFQGNSAPDKSGLPSDRFSAERTGGSVSTLTIQRTQQEDSAVYLCASSSRGNTIYFGEGSWLTVV.

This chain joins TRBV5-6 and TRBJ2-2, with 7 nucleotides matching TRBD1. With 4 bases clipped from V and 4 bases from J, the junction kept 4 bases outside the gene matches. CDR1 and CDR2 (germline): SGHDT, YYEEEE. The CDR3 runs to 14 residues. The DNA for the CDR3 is TGTGCCAGCAGCCGGGACAGAGCCACCGGGGAGCTGTTTTTT. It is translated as CASSRDRATGELFF.

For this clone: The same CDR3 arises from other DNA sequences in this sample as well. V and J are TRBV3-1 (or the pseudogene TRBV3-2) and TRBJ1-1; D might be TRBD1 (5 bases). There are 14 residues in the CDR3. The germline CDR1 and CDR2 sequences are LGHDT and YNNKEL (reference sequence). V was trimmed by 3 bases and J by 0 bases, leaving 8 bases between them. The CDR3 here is CASSQAGMNTEAFF. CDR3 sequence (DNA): TGTGCCAGCAGCCAGGCAGGGATGAACACTGAAGCTTTCTTT.

CDR3 sequence (DNA): TGTGCCAGCAGTTATGGGGACAGGGTTTCCTACGAGCAGTACTTC. Its protein product is CASSYGDRVSYEQYF. V is TRBV6-2 or TRBV6-3 and J is TRBJ2-7; TRBD1 matches at 9 bases. Germline V gives CDR1 MNHEY, CDR2 SVGEGT. The ends lost 3 bases at V and 1 base at J; junction bases unmatched: 4. The length of the CDR3 is 15 residues.

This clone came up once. This CDR3 reads CATGDSSYEQYF. The DNA for the CDR3 is TGTGCCACCGGGGACAGCTCCTACGAGCAGTACTTC. The V gene is TRBV7-9, the J gene TRBJ2-7; 7 bases match TRBD1. CDR3 length: 12 amino acids. Germline V gene lookup returns CDR1 SEHNR and CDR2 FQNEAQ (reference sequence). V dropped 10 bases and J dropped 0; count of bases not matched to a gene: 3.

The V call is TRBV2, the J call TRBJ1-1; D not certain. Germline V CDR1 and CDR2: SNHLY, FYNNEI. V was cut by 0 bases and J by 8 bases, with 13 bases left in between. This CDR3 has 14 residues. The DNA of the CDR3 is TGTGCCAGCAGTGAAGCGGGCGGGTTAGCAGAAGCTTTCTTT. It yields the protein CASSEAGGLAEAFF.

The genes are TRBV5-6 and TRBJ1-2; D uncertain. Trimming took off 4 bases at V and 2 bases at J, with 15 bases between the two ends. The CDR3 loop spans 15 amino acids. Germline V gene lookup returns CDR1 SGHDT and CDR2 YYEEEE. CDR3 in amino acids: CASSPSLVPNYGYTF. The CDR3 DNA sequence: TGTGCCAGCAGCCCCTCCTTAGTTCCAAACTATGGCTACACCTTC.

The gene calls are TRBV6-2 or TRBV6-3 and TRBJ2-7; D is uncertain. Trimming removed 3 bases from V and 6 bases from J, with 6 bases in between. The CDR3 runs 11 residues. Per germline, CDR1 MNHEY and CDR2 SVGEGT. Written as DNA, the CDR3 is TGTGCCAGCAGTTATGGCGGCGAGCAGTACTTC. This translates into CASSYGGEQYF.

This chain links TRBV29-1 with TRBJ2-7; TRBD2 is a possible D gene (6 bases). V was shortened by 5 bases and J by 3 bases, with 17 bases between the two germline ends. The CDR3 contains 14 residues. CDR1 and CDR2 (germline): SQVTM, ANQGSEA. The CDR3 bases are TGCAGCGTTCTCCAGGGAGGTTGGATCTACGAGCAGTACTTC. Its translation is CSVLQGGWIYEQYF.

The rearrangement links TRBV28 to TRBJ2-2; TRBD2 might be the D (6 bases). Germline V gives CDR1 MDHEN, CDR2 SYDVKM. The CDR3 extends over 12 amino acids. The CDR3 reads CASGAGPGELFF. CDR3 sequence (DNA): TGTGCTAGCGGTGCGGGGCCCGGGGAGCTGTTTTTT.

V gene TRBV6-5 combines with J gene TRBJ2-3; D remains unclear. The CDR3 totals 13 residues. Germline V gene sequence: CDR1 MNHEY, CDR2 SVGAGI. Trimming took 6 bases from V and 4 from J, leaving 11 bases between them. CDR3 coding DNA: TGTGCCAGCAGCAAGACTTTCGCAGATACGCAGTATTTT. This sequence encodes CASSKTFADTQYF.

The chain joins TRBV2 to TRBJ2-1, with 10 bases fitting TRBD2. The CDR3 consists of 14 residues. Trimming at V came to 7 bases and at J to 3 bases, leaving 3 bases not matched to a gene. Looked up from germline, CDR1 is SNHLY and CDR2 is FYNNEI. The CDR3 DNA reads TGTGCCAGCATACCTAGCGGGAGCTACAATGAGCAGTTCTTC. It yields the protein CASIPSGSYNEQFF.

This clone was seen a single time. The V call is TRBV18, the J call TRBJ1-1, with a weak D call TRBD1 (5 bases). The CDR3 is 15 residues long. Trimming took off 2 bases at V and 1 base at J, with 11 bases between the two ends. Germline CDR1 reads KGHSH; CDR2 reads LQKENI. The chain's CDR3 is CASSPGPGSNTEAFF. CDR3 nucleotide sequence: TGTGCCAGCTCACCAGGGCCAGGGTCGAACACTGAAGCTTTCTTT.

The CDR3 DNA sequence: TGTGCCAGCAGCCCGGGACTAGCGGATTACAATGAGCAGTTCTTC. It codes for CASSPGLADYNEQFF. The rearrangement links TRBV7-2 to TRBJ2-1; 11 bases match TRBD2. V dropped 5 bases and J dropped 4; count of bases not matched to a gene: 4. The CDR3 sequence is 15 residues long. The germline gives CDR1 SGHTA, CDR2 FQGNSA.

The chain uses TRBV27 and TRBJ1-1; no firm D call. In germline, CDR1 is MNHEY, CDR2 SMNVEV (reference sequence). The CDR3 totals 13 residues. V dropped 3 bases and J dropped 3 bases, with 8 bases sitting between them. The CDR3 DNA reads TGTGCCAGCAGTTTTTGGGCAGACACTGAAGCTTTCTTT. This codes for CASSFWADTEAFF.

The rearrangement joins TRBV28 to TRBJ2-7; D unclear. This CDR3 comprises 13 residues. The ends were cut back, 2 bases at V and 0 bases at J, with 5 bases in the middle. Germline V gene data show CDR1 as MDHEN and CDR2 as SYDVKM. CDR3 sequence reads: CASSLGTSYEQYF. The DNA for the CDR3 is TGTGCCAGCAGTTTAGGCACCTCCTACGAGCAGTACTTC.

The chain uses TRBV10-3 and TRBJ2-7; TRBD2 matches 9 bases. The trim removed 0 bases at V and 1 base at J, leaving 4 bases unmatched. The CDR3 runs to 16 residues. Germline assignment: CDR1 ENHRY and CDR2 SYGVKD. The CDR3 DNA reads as TGTGCCATCAGTGAGTCTTGGCTAGCGGGGTCCTACGAGCAGTACTTC. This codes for CAISESWLAGSYEQYF.

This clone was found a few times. CDR3 amino acids: CASSPRQGLNYEQYF. CDR3 bases: TGTGCCAGCAGTCCACGACAGGGGCTGAACTACGAGCAGTACTTC. The rearrangement uses TRBV6-5 and TRBJ2-7, with 8 bases identical to TRBD1. V shed 5 bases and J 3 bases; nucleotides not matched to a gene: 9. Germline lookup yields CDR1 MNHEY and CDR2 SVGAGI. The length of the CDR3 is 15 residues.

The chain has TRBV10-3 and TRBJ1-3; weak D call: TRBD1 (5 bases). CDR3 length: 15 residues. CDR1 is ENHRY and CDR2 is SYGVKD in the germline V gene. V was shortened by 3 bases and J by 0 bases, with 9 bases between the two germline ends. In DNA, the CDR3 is TGTGCCATCAGTGATGGGGCCCTCTCTGGAAACACCATATATTTT. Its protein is CAISDGALSGNTIYF.

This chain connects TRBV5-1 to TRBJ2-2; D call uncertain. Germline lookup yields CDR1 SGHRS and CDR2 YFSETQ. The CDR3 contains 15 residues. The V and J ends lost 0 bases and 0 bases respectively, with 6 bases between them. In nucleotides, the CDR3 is TGCGCCAGCAGCTTGGACAGACCGAACACCGGGGAGCTGTTTTTT. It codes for CASSLDRPNTGELFF.

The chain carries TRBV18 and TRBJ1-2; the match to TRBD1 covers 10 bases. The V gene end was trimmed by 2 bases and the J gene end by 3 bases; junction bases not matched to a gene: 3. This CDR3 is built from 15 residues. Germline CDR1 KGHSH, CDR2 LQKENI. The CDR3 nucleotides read TGTGCCAGCTCACCAGGGACAGGGGCTGACTATGGCTACACCTTC. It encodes CASSPGTGADYGYTF.

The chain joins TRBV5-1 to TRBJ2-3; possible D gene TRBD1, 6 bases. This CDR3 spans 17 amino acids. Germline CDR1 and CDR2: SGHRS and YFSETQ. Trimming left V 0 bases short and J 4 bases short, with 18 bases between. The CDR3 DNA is TGCGCCAGCAGCTTGGTCCCGGCGGGCAGGGGCCCAGATACGCAGTATTTT. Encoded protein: CASSLVPAGRGPDTQYF.

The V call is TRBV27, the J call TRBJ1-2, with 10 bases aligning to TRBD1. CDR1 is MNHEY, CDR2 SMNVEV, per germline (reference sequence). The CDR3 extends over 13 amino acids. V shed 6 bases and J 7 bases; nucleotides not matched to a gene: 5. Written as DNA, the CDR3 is TGTGCCAGCAGCCGCGACAGGGGGCCTGGCTACACCTTC. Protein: CASSRDRGPGYTF.

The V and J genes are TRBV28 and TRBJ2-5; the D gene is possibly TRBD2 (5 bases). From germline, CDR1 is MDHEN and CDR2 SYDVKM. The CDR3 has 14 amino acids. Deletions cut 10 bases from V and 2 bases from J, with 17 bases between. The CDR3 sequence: CATSGNRGQETQYF. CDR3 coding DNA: TGTGCCACCTCGGGGAACAGAGGGCAAGAGACCCAGTACTTC.

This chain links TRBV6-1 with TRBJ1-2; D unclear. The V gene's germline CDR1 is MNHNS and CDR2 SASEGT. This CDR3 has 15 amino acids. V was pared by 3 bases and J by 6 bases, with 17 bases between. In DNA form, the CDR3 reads TGTGCCAGCAGTGACCGTGCAGAGGCTCAGCATGGCTACACCTTC. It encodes CASSDRAEAQHGYTF.

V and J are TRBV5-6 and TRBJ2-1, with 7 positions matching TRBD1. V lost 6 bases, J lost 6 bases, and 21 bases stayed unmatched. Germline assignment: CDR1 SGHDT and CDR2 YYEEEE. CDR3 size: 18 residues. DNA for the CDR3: TGTGCCAGCACCCTGCTTGGCAGGGACAGAGCAACCCTCAATGAGCAGTTCTTC. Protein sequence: CASTLLGRDRATLNEQFF.

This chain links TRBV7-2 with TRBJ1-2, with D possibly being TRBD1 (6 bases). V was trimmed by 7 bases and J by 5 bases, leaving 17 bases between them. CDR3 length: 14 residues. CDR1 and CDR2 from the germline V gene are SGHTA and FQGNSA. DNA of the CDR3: TGTGCCAGCAAAGCGGGGGGCTCGAGGTATGGCTACACCTTC. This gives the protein CASKAGGSRYGYTF.

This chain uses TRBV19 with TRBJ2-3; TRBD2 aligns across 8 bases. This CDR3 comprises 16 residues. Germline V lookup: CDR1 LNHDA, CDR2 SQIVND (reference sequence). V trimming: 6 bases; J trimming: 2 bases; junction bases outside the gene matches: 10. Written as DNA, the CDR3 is TGTGCCAGTAGCAAAGCGAGCGGGAGACTCACAGATACGCAGTATTTT. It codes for CASSKASGRLTDTQYF.